This T cell receptor beta chain was profiled in a study of CD8+CD57+ T cells in acquired aplastic anemia. Profiling that covered TCR beta VDJ and CDR3 relied on genomic DNA as its template. TCRdb used MiXCR to reprocess the reads, holding one entry per CDR3 protein. The sample lists about 120,000 distinct CDR3 sequences; approximately 40% were seen once. By sample fraction, this clonotype is medium-sized. V was clipped by 10 bases and J by 4 bases; unmatched bases: 9. The germline CDR1 and CDR2 sequences are ENHRY and SYGVKD. The CDR3 spans 14 residues. The sequenced patients had an expansion of CD8+CD57+ cells seen by flow cytometry. Patients were untreated when blood was sampled.

The sequenced sample was sorted CD4+, CD8+, or CD8+CD57+ T cells (not recorded which) from PBMCs. The V and J genes are TRBV10-3 and TRBJ2-5; 10 bases line up with TRBD1. This clonotype was obtained from a human donor with aplastic anemia. The CDR3 DNA reads TGTGCCAGCTCCGGGACAGGGGAGGGAGAGACCCAGTACTTC. Protein product: CASSGTGEGETQYF.